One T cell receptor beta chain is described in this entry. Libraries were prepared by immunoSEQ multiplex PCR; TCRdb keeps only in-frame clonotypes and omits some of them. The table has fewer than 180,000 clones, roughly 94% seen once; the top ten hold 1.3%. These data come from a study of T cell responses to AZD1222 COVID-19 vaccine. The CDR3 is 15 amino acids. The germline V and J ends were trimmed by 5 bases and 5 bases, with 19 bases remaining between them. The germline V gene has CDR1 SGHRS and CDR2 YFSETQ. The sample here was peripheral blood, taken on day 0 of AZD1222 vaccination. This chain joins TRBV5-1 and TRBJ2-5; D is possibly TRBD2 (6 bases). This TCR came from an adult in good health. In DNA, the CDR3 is TGCGCCAGCAGGCCTGGTTCCTCGGCGGGGGAGACCCAGTACTTC. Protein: CASRPGSSAGETQYF.